A selection of T cell receptor beta chains follows, all from one sample in a study of blood T cell repertoires in COVID-19. Produced via immunoSEQ multiplex PCR; TCRdb's table is partial and in-frame only. This sample has about 190,000 clones, with approximately 80% found just once. The source material was peripheral blood. These receptor sequences come from a woman in her forties or fifties with acute or convalescent COVID-19. Each CDR3 is given with its conserved first and last residue. The order of the fields is V gene, D gene, clone size, J gene, CDR3 DNA, CDR3 protein. D genes are given only for firm matches. Clone size is stated in some rows and not others, as once, few, many or a class when expanded.

>TRBV4-1|TRBD1|NA|TRBJ1-4
TGCGCCAGCAGCCAAATACAGGGGGCTAATGAAAAACTGTTTTTT
CASSQIQGANEKLFF
>TRBV12-5|NA|NA|TRBJ1-4
TGTGCTAGTGGTTTGTCCCTAGGTGGAGGGCTTGGTGGGGGAAAACTGTTTTTT
CASGLSLGGGLGGGKLFF
>TRBV7-2|NA|NA|TRBJ2-2
TGTGCCAGCAGCTTGGGGGGTAACACCGGGGAGCTGTTTTTT
CASSLGGNTGELFF
>TRBV9|NA|NA|TRBJ2-3
TGTGCCAGCAGCGTAGCAAGTCCAGGCACAGATACGCAGTATTTT
CASSVASPGTDTQYF
>TRBV3-1/TRBV3-2|NA|once|TRBJ1-2
TGTGCCAGCAGCCCCCCCCAACCTCTATATGGCTACACCTTC
CASSPPQPLYGYTF
>TRBV27|TRBD2|NA|TRBJ2-7
TGTGCCAGCTCGAGGAGTAAGGGAGGGGCCTACGAGCAGTACTTC
CASSRSKGGAYEQYF
>TRBV6-2/TRBV6-3|NA|few|TRBJ2-5
TGTGCCAGCAGTTACTCGCTCAGGGGAGAGACCCAGTACTTC
CASSYSLRGETQYF
>TRBV5-4|NA|NA|TRBJ1-5
TGTGCCAGCAGCTTCGGAGGGGCAAATCAGCCCCAGCATTTT
CASSFGGANQPQHF
>TRBV2|NA|many|TRBJ1-1
TGTGCCAGCAAAGCTCCATTGAACACTGAAGCTTTCTTT
CASKAPLNTEAFF
>TRBV6-4|NA|NA|TRBJ1-5
TGTGCCAGCAGTGACTCGATTGCGGAGTGGCGGGTGAGCAATCAGCCCCAGCATTTT
CASSDSIAEWRVSNQPQHF
>TRBV7-9|TRBD2|NA|TRBJ2-1
TGTGCCAGCAGCCTGCTAGCGGGAGGTAGTAATGAGCAGTTCTTC
CASSLLAGGSNEQFF
>TRBV28|NA|NA|TRBJ1-2
TGTGCCAGCAGTTTAGTGAGTAACTATGGCTACACCTTC
CASSLVSNYGYTF
>TRBV6-1|NA|NA|TRBJ1-4
TGTGCCAGCAGTGAACAGGGGACTAATGAAAAACTGTTTTTT
CASSEQGTNEKLFF
>TRBV30|TRBD1|few|TRBJ1-1
TGTGCCTGGGACCCTGGGACAGAGAACACTGAAGCTTTCTTT
CAWDPGTENTEAFF
>TRBV6-5|NA|NA|TRBJ1-2
TGTGCCAGCAGTCCCCGGGGTCGAGGCTACACCTTC
CASSPRGRGYTF
>TRBV5-8|NA|NA|TRBJ2-6
TGTGCCAGCAGCTTCGGTATCTCTGGGGCCAACGTCCTGACTTTC
CASSFGISGANVLTF
>TRBV5-6|TRBD1|NA|TRBJ2-6
TGTGCCAGCAGCCCCATTTGGACAGGGTCTAGTGGTGGGGCCAACGTCCTGACTTTC
CASSPIWTGSSGGANVLTF
>TRBV5-8|TRBD2|NA|TRBJ2-1
TGTGCCAGCAGCTTGGAGGCCCCGCTAGCGGGTTACAATGAGCAGTTCTTC
CASSLEAPLAGYNEQFF
>TRBV28|NA|once|TRBJ1-3
TGTGCCAGCACCCGCTCGGGGGGCTCTGGAAACACCATATATTTT
CASTRSGGSGNTIYF
>TRBV3-1/TRBV3-2|NA|NA|TRBJ1-2
TGTGCCAGCAGCCCCGGGATACAATTTAACTATGGCTACACCTTC
CASSPGIQFNYGYTF
>TRBV7-9|TRBD1|NA|TRBJ1-3
TGTGCCAGCAGCGACGGGACAGGGGGACGAAACACCATATATTTT
CASSDGTGGRNTIYF
>TRBV11-3|TRBD1|NA|TRBJ2-5
TGTGCCAGCAGCCAAGGACAGGGATCAGGGGAGACCCAGTACTTC
CASSQGQGSGETQYF
>TRBV9|NA|NA|TRBJ1-5
TGTGCCAGCAGCGTAGCGATCCAAAGCCCCCAGCATTTT
CASSVAIQSPQHF
>TRBV10-3|TRBD1|NA|TRBJ1-4
TGTGCCATCAGTGAGTCGATTGGGACAGGGGAGCAAAAACTGTTTTTT
CAISESIGTGEQKLFF
>TRBV6-4|TRBD2|NA|TRBJ2-7
TGTGCCAGCAGTGAAAACGGCGGGGGAGCCTACGAGCAGTACTTC
CASSENGGGAYEQYF
>TRBV6-1|NA|NA|TRBJ2-7
TGTGCCAGCAGTGAAGGGAGGGGAGAAACGAGGAACGAGCAGTACTTC
CASSEGRGETRNEQYF
>TRBV5-8|TRBD2|once|TRBJ2-1
TGTGCCAGCAGTTCGACCCGCACGACTAGCGTCTTTGGCTATGAGCAGTTCTTC
CASSSTRTTSVFGYEQFF
>TRBV24-1|NA|once|TRBJ1-5
TGTGCCACCAGGGGGGAGGGGCCCGGTCAGCCCCAGCATTTT
CATRGEGPGQPQHF
>TRBV7-2|NA|NA|TRBJ1-1
TGTGCCAGCAGCCCTCAGTCAGGGCGGACTGAAGCTTTCTTT
CASSPQSGRTEAFF
>TRBV5-6|NA|NA|TRBJ2-7
TGTGCCAGCAGCTTGGGCCAGTACGGGGAGCAGTACTTC
CASSLGQYGEQYF
>TRBV3-1/TRBV3-2|TRBD1|NA|TRBJ1-5
TGTGCCACCGGGACAGGGAATCAGCCCCAGCATTTT
CATGTGNQPQHF
>TRBV10-3|TRBD1|NA|TRBJ1-5
TGTGCCATCAGCTCCGCAGGGGGCGCGTGGCAGCCCCAGCATTTT
CAISSAGGAWQPQHF
>TRBV3-1/TRBV3-2|NA|NA|TRBJ2-7
TGTGCCAGCAGCCAGGGGGCCGAGCAGTACTTC
CASSQGAEQYF
>TRBV28|TRBD2|NA|TRBJ2-1
TGTGCCAGCAGTTTGACTAGCGGGGCGGGTGAGCAGTTCTTC
CASSLTSGAGEQFF
>TRBV5-1|TRBD2|NA|TRBJ2-3
TGCGCCAGCAGCTTGAGCGGGACCCCGCCAGATACGCAGTATTTT
CASSLSGTPPDTQYF
>TRBV18|NA|NA|TRBJ1-1
TGTGCCAGCTCACCATGGCAGGGTGGGGACACTGAAGCTTTCTTT
CASSPWQGGDTEAFF
>TRBV7-6|TRBD2|NA|TRBJ2-7
TGTGCCAGCAGCAAAAGAGCGGGGACGGCTACCTACGAGCAGTACTTC
CASSKRAGTATYEQYF
>TRBV24-1|NA|NA|TRBJ2-3
TGTGCCACCAGTGATCCACACAGGGTAACAGATACGCAGTATTTT
CATSDPHRVTDTQYF
>TRBV29-1|TRBD2|NA|TRBJ2-3
TGCAGCTGCGCTAGCGGGAGAATTGCAGATACGCAGTATTTT
CSCASGRIADTQYF
>TRBV27|NA|NA|TRBJ2-7
TGTGCCAGCAGACAGGGCTACGAGCAGTACTTC
CASRQGYEQYF
>TRBV19|TRBD2|NA|TRBJ2-3
TGTGCCAGTGCACCCCAGACTAGCGGGAGGGCTATCGTCCGGACGTCTGATACGCAGTATTTT
CASAPQTSGRAIVRTSDTQYF
>TRBV19|NA|few|TRBJ2-7
TGTGCCAGTAGTAAGAGCCAGGGGTCCTACGAGCAGTACTTC
CASSKSQGSYEQYF